This T cell receptor beta chain was documented in a study of T cells after yellow fever vaccination. Germline CDR1 MNHNS, CDR2 SASEGT. The CDR3 is 14 amino acids. Trimming stripped 7 bases from V and 0 bases from J, with 12 bases between. This clonotype was observed a handful of times. The target antigen is unknown. Study outcomes and limitations: Post-booster repertoires again held most primary-vaccination clones (around 95% CD4, 88% CD8). Peaking on day 5 versus 15, the secondary response was faster but weaker. Across the CD4 and CD8 compartments, a small share of clonotypes was present in both.

A universal primer site and UMIs were added as TCR cDNA was made by 5'RACE template switching. One entry per CDR3 protein results from TCRdb running MiXCR on the 5' RACE reads. This table has hundreds of thousands of distinct CDR3 sequences, roughly 14% appearing once. The sequence was collected from a man in his thirties or forties who received the YFV17D yellow fever vaccine. The chain has TRBV6-1 and TRBJ1-1; TRBD1 might be the D (6 bases). The material was PBMCs, obtained on the day of the yellow fever booster vaccination. CDR3 protein: CASIEGGLNTEAFF. The CDR3 region has the DNA TGTGCCAGCATCGAAGGGGGTTTGAACACTGAAGCTTTCTTT.